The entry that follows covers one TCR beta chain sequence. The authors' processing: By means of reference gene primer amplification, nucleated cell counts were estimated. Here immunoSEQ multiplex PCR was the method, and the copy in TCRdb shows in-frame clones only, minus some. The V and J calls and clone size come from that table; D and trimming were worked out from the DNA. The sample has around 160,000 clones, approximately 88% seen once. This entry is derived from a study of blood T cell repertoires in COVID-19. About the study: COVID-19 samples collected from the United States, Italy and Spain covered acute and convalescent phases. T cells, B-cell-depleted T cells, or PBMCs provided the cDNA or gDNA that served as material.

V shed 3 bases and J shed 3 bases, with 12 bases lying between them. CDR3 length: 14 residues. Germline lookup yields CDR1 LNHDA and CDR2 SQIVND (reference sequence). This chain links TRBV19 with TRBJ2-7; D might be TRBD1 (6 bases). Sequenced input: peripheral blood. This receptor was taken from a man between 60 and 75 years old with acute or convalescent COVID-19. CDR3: CASSIREGGYEQYF. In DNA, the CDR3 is TGTGCCAGTAGTATTAGGGAAGGGGGCTACGAGCAGTACTTC. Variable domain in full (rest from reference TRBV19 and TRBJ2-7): DGGITQSPKYLFRKEGQNVTLSCEQNLNHDAMYWYRQDPGQGLRLIYYSQIVNDFQKGDIAEGYSVSREKKESFPLTVTSAQKNPTAFYLCASSIREGGYEQYFGPGTRLTVT.